This entry lists 26 T cell receptor beta chains sequenced from one sample in a study of shared clonotypes between healthy human individuals. Assay: immunoSEQ multiplex PCR; the TCRdb copy retains only in-frame clones and omits some. Of some 2,100,000 clones listed, approximately 96% are singletons. The sequenced material came from naive CD4+ T cells sorted from blood. Subset indicated: CD45RA+ positively selected. The receptor source for this set is a man younger than 35 in good health.

The rearrangement joins TRBV5-1 to TRBJ1-6; D is uncertain. V lost 4 bases to trimming and J lost 7 bases, with 9 bases between them. The V gene's germline CDR1 is SGHRS and CDR2 YFSETQ. This CDR3 has 13 residues. Here the CDR3 DNA reads TGCGCCAGCAGCCCCAGACCGAATTCACCCCTCCACTTT. Translated, it gives CASSPRPNSPLHF.

In regard to this clone: Within the sample, other DNA sequences also encode this same CDR3. The chain links TRBV7-9 to TRBJ2-7, with 12 bases lining up with TRBD1. This CDR3 has 15 residues. Trimming took 4 bases from V and 0 from J; bases not matched to a gene: 1. Germline-derived CDR1 and CDR2 are SEHNR and FQNEAQ (reference sequence). The CDR3 DNA follows: TGTGCCAGCAGCTCGGGACAGGGGGCCTCCTACGAGCAGTACTTC. It encodes CASSSGQGASYEQYF.

The chain recombines TRBV6-5 with TRBJ2-7; a weak D match, TRBD2 (5 bases). There are 13 residues in the CDR3. V was clipped by 6 bases and J by 3 bases, with 12 bases between them. Germline values: CDR1 MNHEY, CDR2 SVGAGI. The DNA of the CDR3 is TGTGCCAGCAGCTCGACACTAGTCTACGAGCAGTACTTC. Residues: CASSSTLVYEQYF.

A few counts support this clone. In the same sample, other DNA sequences code for this CDR3. This chain connects TRBV19 to TRBJ2-3; no clear D gene. V shed 3 bases and J shed 5 bases, with 6 bases lying between them. The CDR3 extends over 12 amino acids. CDR1 and CDR2 (germline): LNHDA, SQIVND (reference sequence). CDR3 bases: TGTGCCAGTAGTATGGTGGGAGATACGCAGTATTTT. This codes for CASSMVGDTQYF.

The rearrangement joins TRBV11-2 to TRBJ2-3; 14 bases are a match to TRBD2. The trim removed 0 bases at V and 2 bases at J, leaving 4 bases unmatched. In germline, CDR1 is SGHAT, CDR2 FQNNGV. CDR3 size: 18 residues. CDR3 in DNA: TGTGCCAGCAGCTTAGAGTCGGGACTAGCGGGGGCCACAGATACGCAGTATTTT. Protein sequence: CASSLESGLAGATDTQYF.

This sequence joins TRBV19 and TRBJ2-7, with 7 bases lining up with TRBD1. The CDR3 spans 13 residues. V was clipped by 3 bases and J by 6 bases; unmatched bases: 5. The germline CDR1 and CDR2 sequences are LNHDA and SQIVND (reference sequence). CDR3 protein: CASSIQGVSEQYF. CDR3 sequence (DNA): TGTGCCAGTAGTATCCAGGGGGTCAGCGAGCAGTACTTC. Combining the CDR3 with reference TRBV19 and TRBJ2-7 gives the whole variable domain DGGITQSPKYLFRKEGQNVTLSCEQNLNHDAMYWYRQDPGQGLRLIYYSQIVNDFQKGDIAEGYSVSREKKESFPLTVTSAQKNPTAFYLCASSIQGVSEQYFGPGTRLTVT.

J is TRBJ2-5 and V is TRBV30; D is ambiguous. Looked up from germline, CDR1 is GTSNPN and CDR2 is SVGIG (reference sequence). The CDR3 totals 13 residues. Trimming pared 2 bases from V and 5 bases from J, leaving 12 bases between. Here the CDR3 reads CAWSPWFFETQYF. The DNA for the CDR3 is TGTGCCTGGAGTCCATGGTTCTTCGAGACCCAGTACTTC.

The chain joins TRBV30 to TRBJ1-3, with unresolved D. The germline CDR1 and CDR2 sequences are GTSNPN and SVGIG (reference sequence). The ends were cut back, 3 bases at V and 0 bases at J, with 15 bases in the middle. The CDR3 has 16 residues. The CDR3 reads CAWSLNFPDSGNTIYF. The CDR3 DNA reads as TGTGCCTGGAGCCTGAATTTTCCGGACTCTGGAAACACCATATATTTT. Together with reference TRBV30 and TRBJ1-3, the CDR3 gives the full variable domain: SQTIHQWPATLVQPVGSPLSLECTVEGTSNPNLYWYRQAAGRGLQLLFYSVGIGQISSEVPQNLSASRPQDRQFILSSKKLLLSDSGFYLCAWSLNFPDSGNTIYFGEGSWLTVV.

The V call is TRBV5-1, the J call TRBJ2-3; 9 bases line up with TRBD2. The V segment lost 4 bases and the J segment 0 bases; nucleotides outside the gene matches: 9. Germline V gene sequence: CDR1 SGHRS, CDR2 YFSETQ. This CDR3 comprises 17 residues. The CDR3 loop reads CASSLGTSRPSTDTQYF. The CDR3 DNA reads TGCGCCAGCAGCCTAGGGACTAGCAGACCAAGCACAGATACGCAGTATTTT.

The rearrangement links TRBV2 to TRBJ2-5, with TRBD1 matching over 7 bases. The V gene's germline CDR1 is SNHLY and CDR2 FYNNEI. The CDR3 is 14 residues long. J was trimmed by 5 bases and V by 6 bases; bases with no gene match: 9. The CDR3 DNA follows: TGTGCCAGCAGGGAACAGGGGATAGGGGAGACCCAGTACTTC. Translating gives CASREQGIGETQYF. Drawing the rest from reference TRBV2 and TRBJ2-5, the complete variable domain is EPEVTQTPSHQVTQMGQEVILRCVPISNHLYFYWYRQILGQKVEFLVSFYNNEISEKSEIFDDQFSVERPDGSNFTLKIRSTKLEDSAMYFCASREQGIGETQYFGPGTRLLVL.

As regards this clone: The same CDR3 also results from other DNA sequences found in this sample. CDR3 residues: CAIRAGQETQYF. CDR3 DNA: TGTGCCATCAGGGCAGGTCAAGAGACCCAGTACTTC. V usage is TRBV10-3 and J usage is TRBJ2-5; D is unclear. This CDR3 has 12 residues. Trimming stripped 6 bases from V and 2 bases from J, with 7 bases between. Per germline, CDR1 ENHRY and CDR2 SYGVKD.

The V gene is TRBV29-1, the J gene TRBJ1-4; 9 bases align to TRBD1. This CDR3 is 15 amino acids long. Germline V gives CDR1 SQVTM, CDR2 ANQGSEA. V shed 5 bases, J shed 5 bases, and the junction held 9 bases outside the gene matches. The CDR3: CSVKTTGTGNEKLFF. The CDR3 DNA is TGCAGCGTTAAAACTACCGGGACAGGGAATGAAAAACTGTTTTTT.

The chain links TRBV28 to TRBJ1-3; no clear D. With 6 bases removed from V and 0 bases from J, the gap between germline ends came to 15 bases. CDR1 is MDHEN and CDR2 is SYDVKM in the germline V gene. The length of the CDR3 is 16 residues. This CDR3 is CASSPPYVFSGNTIYF. CDR3 sequence (DNA): TGTGCCAGCAGCCCCCCGTATGTTTTCTCTGGAAACACCATATATTTT.

V gene TRBV7-2 combines with J gene TRBJ1-5; tentative D call: TRBD1 (6 bases). The germline gives CDR1 SGHTA, CDR2 FQGNSA. V shed 5 bases and J shed 4 bases, with 12 bases lying between them. This CDR3 is 14 amino acids long. As DNA, the CDR3 is TGTGCCAGCAGCCGAGGGGGGAAGAATCAGCCCCAGCATTTT. It yields the protein CASSRGGKNQPQHF.

The CDR3 here is CASSTPGRDGYTF. DNA of the CDR3: TGTGCCAGCAGTACCCCGGGGAGGGATGGCTACACCTTC. The rearrangement uses TRBV28 and TRBJ1-2; no clear D gene. Germline V CDR1 and CDR2: MDHEN, SYDVKM. CDR3 length equals 13 residues. Trimming removed 5 bases from V and 6 bases from J, with 13 bases in between.

The chain employs TRBV6-5 and TRBJ2-7; TRBD1 aligns across 7 bases. Trimming at V came to 4 bases and at J to 1 base, leaving 10 bases not matched to a gene. CDR3 length: 16 residues. Germline V gives CDR1 MNHEY, CDR2 SVGAGI. This chain's CDR3 is CASSSDPGTASYEQYF. CDR3 DNA sequence: TGTGCCAGCAGTTCGGACCCCGGGACAGCTTCCTACGAGCAGTACTTC.

The gene calls are TRBV4-3 and TRBJ1-2; the D is unclear. Germline loops: CDR1 LGHNA, CDR2 YSLEER. V was clipped by 4 bases and J by 5 bases, with 23 bases between them. The CDR3 has 17 residues. The CDR3 loop reads CASSPSAGDPYGYGYTF. The DNA for the CDR3 is TGCGCCAGCAGCCCCAGTGCTGGAGACCCTTATGGATATGGCTACACCTTC.

As DNA, the CDR3 is TGCAGCGCCGCTCTACGATTTTCCTACGAGCAGTACTTC. Translating gives CSAALRFSYEQYF. The chain has TRBV29-1 and TRBJ2-7, with D hard to call. The V gene lost 7 bases and the J gene lost 1 base, with 14 bases spanning the gap. Germline V CDR1 and CDR2: SQVTM, ANQGSEA. The CDR3 totals 13 residues.

The CDR3 nucleotides are TGTGCCAGCAGTCCAGGGGGCGCCTCCTTTGCTCAGGCTTTCTTT. Protein: CASSPGGASFAQAFF. The chain links TRBV28 to TRBJ1-1; 8 bases map to TRBD1. Germline loops: CDR1 MDHEN, CDR2 SYDVKM. This CDR3 has 15 residues. V dropped 5 bases and J dropped 11; count of bases not matched to a gene: 16. Drawing the rest from reference TRBV28 and TRBJ1-1, the complete variable domain is DVKVTQSSRYLVKRTGEKVFLECVQDMDHENMFWYRQDPGLGLRLIYFSYDVKMKEKGDIPEGYSVSREKKERFSLILESASTNQTSMYLCASSPGGASFAQAFFGQGTRLTVV.

This chain joins TRBV5-5 and TRBJ1-1; D call uncertain. V lost 0 bases, J lost 0 bases, and 12 bases lay in between. The CDR3 runs to 16 residues. Per the germline V gene, CDR1 is SGHKS and CDR2 is YYEKEE (reference sequence). Here the CDR3 DNA reads TGTGCCAGCAGCTTGGCCTGGCCGGGTTTGAACACTGAAGCTTTCTTT. As protein: CASSLAWPGLNTEAFF.

The gene calls are TRBV10-3 and TRBJ1-5; the match to TRBD1 covers 7 bases. Germline assignment: CDR1 ENHRY and CDR2 SYGVKD. J lost 2 bases, V lost 5 bases, and 9 bases had no gene match. CDR3 length: 16 residues. The CDR3 sequence is CAISRTGEGGNQPQHF. CDR3 coding DNA: TGTGCCATCAGTAGAACAGGGGAAGGGGGCAATCAGCCCCAGCATTTT.

The chain employs TRBV7-6 and TRBJ1-3; 7 bases are shared with TRBD1. This CDR3 spans 16 amino acids. J was trimmed by 3 bases and V by 0 bases; bases with no gene match: 5. Germline V gives CDR1 SGHVS, CDR2 FNYEAQ. CDR3 region: CASSLALSGGGNTIYF. The CDR3 region has the DNA TGTGCCAGCAGCTTAGCGTTGTCAGGGGGTGGAAACACCATATATTTT.

The rearrangement joins TRBV30 to TRBJ1-4; the D gene is possibly TRBD1 (5 bases). Trimming removed 0 bases at V and 0 bases at J, with 11 bases between. CDR1 GTSNPN and CDR2 SVGIG come from the germline V gene (reference sequence). The CDR3 runs 16 residues. The chain's CDR3 is CAWSVLWGSTNEKLFF. The CDR3 DNA is TGTGCCTGGAGTGTACTTTGGGGGTCAACTAATGAAAAACTGTTTTTT.

The V call is TRBV10-2, the J call TRBJ2-3, with 14 bases identical to TRBD2. V trimming: 6 bases; J trimming: 7 bases; junction bases outside the gene matches: 6. The CDR3 consists of 15 residues. CDR1 and CDR2 from the germline V gene are WSHSY and SAAADI. CDR3 sequence: CASRGTSGGLNTQYF. The CDR3 nucleotides read TGCGCCAGCAGAGGGACTAGCGGGGGTTTGAATACGCAGTATTTT.

The gene calls are TRBV7-2 and TRBJ2-6; TRBD2 agrees at 10 bases. Losses at the gene ends were 3 bases for V and 2 bases for J; bases not matched to a gene: 7. Germline CDR1 reads SGHTA; CDR2 reads FQGNSA. The CDR3 loop spans 18 amino acids. CDR3 sequence (DNA): TGTGCCAGCAGCTTCAGGAGCGGGAGGGCCGCTGGGGCCAACGTCCTGACTTTC. This codes for CASSFRSGRAAGANVLTF.

The gene calls are TRBV7-9 and TRBJ1-2; weak D call: TRBD1 (5 bases). The CDR3 covers 15 residues. V shed 5 bases and J shed 8 bases, with 21 bases lying between them. Germline V gene sequence: CDR1 SEHNR, CDR2 FQNEAQ (reference sequence). The CDR3 reads CASSPVPAGSGGYTF. The CDR3 region has the DNA TGTGCCAGCAGCCCCGTACCTGCAGGGTCGGGGGGCTACACCTTC. The full variable domain, completed using reference TRBV7-9 and TRBJ1-2, is DTGVSQNPRHKITKRGQNVTFRCDPISEHNRLYWYRQTLGQGPEFLTYFQNEAQLEKSRLLSDRFSAERPKGSFSTLEIQRTEQGDSAMYLCASSPVPAGSGGYTFGSGTRLTVV.